Following are 6 T cell receptor beta chains from one sample sequenced in a study of vaccination and CD4 T cells after COVID-19. Sequence data for DNA of cultured CD4+ T cells were generated by the Oncomine TCR Beta short-read assay. TCRdb itself ran the PCR reads through MiXCR, one entry per CDR3 protein. The sample comprises over 10,000 distinct CDR3 sequences, about 72% of which are singletons, and 20% to 25% rests with the top ten. Indicated treatment: roughly ten-day PBMC culture with coronavirus spike peptide pools or control peptides (ViraFEST assay). These receptors have no identified antigens. Source material: CD4+ T cells from blood, cultured in vitro. The receptors were sampled from a human donor who had recovered from COVID-19.

The V and J genes are TRBV28 and TRBJ1-1, with D unresolved. CDR3 length: 13 residues. The ends were cut back, 6 bases at V and 2 bases at J, with 10 bases in the middle. Looked up from germline, CDR1 is MDHEN and CDR2 is SYDVKM. CDR3 bases: TGTGCCAGCAGATCTACAGTAAACACTGAAGCTTTCTTT. Residues: CASRSTVNTEAFF.

CDR3 in amino acids: CATRGGPNYGYTF. The DNA of the CDR3 is TGTGCCACACGGGGGGGCCCTAACTATGGCTACACCTTC. This chain joins TRBV6-1 and TRBJ1-2; the D gene is possibly TRBD1 (6 bases). The germline V gene has CDR1 MNHNS and CDR2 SASEGT. The germline V and J ends were trimmed by 10 bases and 0 bases, with 12 bases remaining between them. The CDR3 totals 13 residues.

The rearrangement joins TRBV12-3 or TRBV12-4 to TRBJ1-5, with 10 positions matching TRBD1. J lost 6 bases, V lost 4 bases, and 12 bases had no gene match. The CDR3 covers 17 residues. The chain's CDR3 is CASSSRPPGQGLQPQHF. DNA of the CDR3: TGTGCCAGCAGTTCCCGGCCCCCGGGACAGGGGCTTCAGCCCCAGCATTTT.

This clonotype came up once. The chain recombines TRBV24-1 with TRBJ1-1, with D possibly being TRBD1 (6 bases). The V and J ends lost 4 bases and 1 base respectively, with 12 bases between them. The CDR3 has 15 residues. Germline V gene sequence: CDR1 KGHDR, CDR2 SFDVKD. CDR3 loop: CATSETGLPNTEAFF. CDR3 DNA sequence: TGTGCCACCAGTGAGACAGGTCTGCCGAACACTGAAGCTTTCTTT.

This clonotype was observed a single time. This sequence joins TRBV7-9 and TRBJ1-6; D is possibly TRBD1 (5 bases). V lost 1 base and J lost 9, with 19 bases in between. CDR3 size: 17 residues. In germline, CDR1 is SEHNR, CDR2 FQNEAQ (reference sequence). The CDR3 region has the DNA TGTGCCAGCAGCTTAGGTACGGGGCCCCGAGGCGGTTCACCCCTCCACTTT. Amino acids: CASSLGTGPRGGSPLHF.

The V and J genes are TRBV7-2 and TRBJ2-1, with TRBD2 matching over 9 bases. Trimming removed 3 bases from V and 0 bases from J; junction bases left unmatched: 0. Germline V CDR1 and CDR2: SGHTA, FQGNSA. The CDR3 length is 15 residues. The CDR3 protein is CASSFSGSSYNEQFF. CDR3 in DNA: TGTGCCAGCAGCTTTAGCGGGAGCTCCTACAATGAGCAGTTCTTC.